Following are 20 T cell receptor beta chains from one sample sequenced in a study of post-analysis software for immune sequencing data. Study-wide findings and caveats: Patients had higher frequencies than controls of roughly five TRBV segments, including TRBV5-6, TRBV5-1 and TRBV20-1.

TCR beta cDNA libraries included unique molecular identifiers. TCRdb passed the PCR reads through MiXCR, listing each CDR3 protein once. In the table there are 800,000 to 950,000 distinct CDR3 sequences, roughly 58% of which are singletons. For these receptors, no antigen is known. Sequences were obtained from blood. The receptors originated from a girl aged 10 to 17 with multiple sclerosis.

This rearrangement joins TRBV5-1 to TRBJ1-2; 7 nucleotides align to TRBD1. Germline CDR1 and CDR2: SGHRS and YFSETQ. This CDR3 contains 13 residues. Trimming cost V 4 bases and J 8 bases; bases outside gene matches: 8. CDR3 coding DNA: TGCGCCAGCAGCGAGAACGGACAGGACGGCTACACCTTC. Protein product: CASSENGQDGYTF.

V is TRBV12-3 or TRBV12-4 and J is TRBJ1-1; D remains unclear. Trimming pared 2 bases from V and 5 bases from J, leaving 15 bases between. The CDR3 sequence is 15 residues long. The CDR3 here is CASSLPHMEVTEAFF. CDR3 coding DNA: TGTGCCAGCAGTTTACCCCACATGGAAGTGACTGAAGCTTTCTTT.

This sequence joins TRBV5-1 and TRBJ2-4, with 8 bases matching TRBD1. Germline-derived CDR1 and CDR2 are SGHRS and YFSETQ. V lost 0 bases, J lost 0 bases, and 14 bases stayed unmatched. The CDR3 consists of 20 residues. DNA for the CDR3: TGCGCCAGCAGCTTGGAAGGAGCGAGGACAGGGTACCTAGCCAAAAACATTCAGTACTTC. Protein: CASSLEGARTGYLAKNIQYF. The variable domain in full, completed from reference TRBV5-1 and TRBJ2-4, reads KAGVTQTPRYLIKTRGQQVTLSCSPISGHRSVSWYQQTPGQGLQFLFEYFSETQRNKGNFPGRFSGRQFSNSRSEMNVSTLELGDSALYLCASSLEGARTGYLAKNIQYFGAGTRLSVL.

The chain links TRBV6-1 to TRBJ2-1, with 7 bases aligning to TRBD1. V dropped 6 bases and J dropped 7; count of bases not matched to a gene: 3. From germline, CDR1 is MNHNS and CDR2 SASEGT. There are 12 residues in the CDR3. The CDR3 DNA reads as TGTGCCAGCAGACTACAGGGGAATGAGCAGTTCTTC. This translates into CASRLQGNEQFF.

This clonotype showed up just a few times. The chain has TRBV24-1 and TRBJ2-5; TRBD1 is a possible D gene (5 bases). In germline, CDR1 is KGHDR, CDR2 SFDVKD. This CDR3 contains 15 residues. Between the trimmed V and J ends, which lost 2 bases and 1 base, there was a span of 10 bases. The CDR3 DNA sequence: TGTGCCACCAGTGATTCGACAGCTCTCCAAGAGACCCAGTACTTC. It yields the protein CATSDSTALQETQYF.

The chain is built from TRBV2 and TRBJ1-4; D unclear. The CDR3 has 14 residues. Germline assignment: CDR1 SNHLY and CDR2 FYNNEI. Trimming took off 7 bases at V and 4 bases at J, with 13 bases between the two ends. DNA for the CDR3: TGTGCCAGCAACCAGGAGACCGTTAATGAAAAACTGTTTTTT. Encoded protein: CASNQETVNEKLFF. The entire variable domain, with the rest obtained from reference TRBV2 and TRBJ1-4, is as follows: EPEVTQTPSHQVTQMGQEVILRCVPISNHLYFYWYRQILGQKVEFLVSFYNNEISEKSEIFDDQFSVERPDGSNFTLKIRSTKLEDSAMYFCASNQETVNEKLFFGSGTQLSVL.

V usage is TRBV6-1 and J usage is TRBJ2-3; perhaps TRBD2 as D (5 bases). Germline CDR1 and CDR2: MNHNS and SASEGT. The CDR3 covers 13 residues. V was trimmed by 6 bases and J by 6 bases, leaving 13 bases between them. The DNA for the CDR3 is TGTGCCAGCAGACTAGGAGGCAAGGATACGCAGTATTTT. Protein: CASRLGGKDTQYF.

The chain links TRBV7-9 to TRBJ1-2; the D gene is possibly TRBD1 (6 bases). V was pared by 2 bases and J by 4 bases, with 14 bases between. The V gene's germline CDR1 is SEHNR and CDR2 FQNEAQ (reference sequence). The CDR3 extends over 15 amino acids. The CDR3 DNA follows: TGTGCCAGCAGCTTACGGTCAGGGGCGGGCTATGGCTACACCTTC. Translation: CASSLRSGAGYGYTF.

The chain carries TRBV3-1 and TRBJ2-4; 7 bases are a match to TRBD1. The end of the DNA aligns better with TRBJ2-7, so the J call may be wrong. The CDR3 sequence is 14 residues long. Per germline, CDR1 LGHDT and CDR2 YNNKEL (reference sequence). The CDR3 region is CASSPTQGSIEQYF. DNA for the CDR3: TGTGCCAGCAGCCCGACACAGGGGAGTATCGAGCAGTACTTC.

This clonotype has a single count. The V and J genes are TRBV7-3 and TRBJ2-3, with TRBD2 identical over 11 bases. Trimming removed 8 bases from V and 3 bases from J; junction bases left unmatched: 22. The CDR3 is 20 amino acids. The germline V gene encodes CDR1 SGHTA and CDR2 FQGTGA. This chain's CDR3 is CASSPGGWGLADLFTDTQYF. The CDR3 DNA is TGTGCCAGCTCCCCGGGGGGGTGGGGACTAGCGGACCTTTTTACAGATACGCAGTATTTT.

The V call is TRBV7-2, the J call TRBJ2-3; TRBD2 matches 8 bases. V gave up 4 bases and J gave up 0 bases; unmatched junction bases: 6. Per germline, CDR1 SGHTA and CDR2 FQGNSA. CDR3 length equals 16 residues. Written as DNA, the CDR3 is TGTGCCAGCAGCTCTCAACAGCGGGGGAGCACAGATACGCAGTATTTT. Translation gives CASSSQQRGSTDTQYF.

This chain links TRBV7-2 with TRBJ2-1; D is undetermined. V lost 0 bases and J lost 8, with 11 bases in between. Looked up from germline, CDR1 is SGHTA and CDR2 is FQGNSA. The CDR3 consists of 14 residues. CDR3 loop: CTSSLAHQNYEQFF. CDR3 bases: TGTACCAGCAGCTTAGCTCACCAAAATTATGAGCAGTTCTTC.

The CDR3 DNA follows: TGTGCCAGCAGTGTCCTCTTCCCTAGCGGGGATACCTACGAGCAGTACTTC. Its protein product is CASSVLFPSGDTYEQYF. J is TRBJ2-4 and V is TRBV27, with 9 bases matching TRBD2. The DNA matches TRBJ2-7 better at its end, which makes the J call doubtful. Germline V CDR1 and CDR2: MNHEY, SMNVEV (reference sequence). The length of the CDR3 is 17 residues.

This clonotype has only one observation. The chain couples TRBV6-5 to TRBJ2-4; either TRBD1 or TRBD2 may fit D (6 bases each). CDR1 and CDR2 (germline): MNHEY, SVGAGI. The CDR3 extends over 12 amino acids. V was shortened by 6 bases and J by 7 bases, with 10 bases between the two germline ends. The CDR3 coding sequence is TGTGCCAGCAGGGGGGCGGGGAACATTCAGTACTTC. Its protein product is CASRGAGNIQYF.

The chain employs TRBV28 and TRBJ2-3, with D perhaps matching TRBD2 (7 bases). Germline assignment: CDR1 MDHEN and CDR2 SYDVKM. The CDR3 runs 12 residues. The V end lost 10 bases, the J end lost 5 bases, and 13 bases lay between the germline ends. This CDR3 reads CAIRGAGDTQYF. CDR3 nucleotide sequence: TGTGCCATCCGGGGGGCGGGAGATACGCAGTATTTT.

This clonotype was seen just once. The chain is built from TRBV5-1 and TRBJ1-2; 8 bases agree with TRBD1. The J segment lost 9 bases and the V segment lost 4 bases, leaving 8 bases of the junction unmatched. This CDR3 has 13 amino acids. Germline CDR1 and CDR2: SGHRS and YFSETQ. The CDR3 nucleotides read TGCGCCAGCAGCCATGGGACAGGCAAGAGCTACACCTTC. This gives the protein CASSHGTGKSYTF.

This clonotype was counted only a few times. This chain uses TRBV20-1 with TRBJ2-1, with 10 positions matching TRBD2. CDR1 and CDR2 from the germline V gene are DFQATT and SNEGSKA (reference sequence). Trimming removed 4 bases from V and 4 bases from J; junction bases left unmatched: 4. The CDR3 has 14 amino acids. CDR3 sequence reads: CSATIAGGYNEQFF. Written as DNA, the CDR3 is TGCAGTGCTACCATAGCGGGGGGTTACAATGAGCAGTTCTTC.

The chain employs TRBV4-1 and TRBJ1-5, with D possibly being TRBD1 (6 bases). CDR1 is MGHRA, CDR2 YSYEKL, per germline. The CDR3 covers 14 residues. Trimming cost V 0 bases and J 6 bases, with 9 bases left between them. The CDR3 coding sequence is TGCGCCAGCAGCCAAGATCGGGGGCCTCAGCCCCAGCATTTT. Translating gives CASSQDRGPQPQHF.

The chain combines TRBV10-3 with TRBJ2-7; 10 bases agree with TRBD1. Per the germline V gene, CDR1 is ENHRY and CDR2 is SYGVKD. With 10 bases clipped from V and 0 bases from J, the junction kept 6 bases outside the gene matches. The CDR3 totals 14 residues. CDR3 sequence: CASWDRGDSYEQYF. DNA of the CDR3: TGTGCCAGCTGGGACAGGGGAGACTCCTACGAGCAGTACTTC.

The chain recombines TRBV6-5 with TRBJ2-7; 7 nucleotides match TRBD1. Germline V CDR1 and CDR2: MNHEY, SVGAGI. This CDR3 spans 18 amino acids. J was trimmed by 0 bases and V by 0 bases; bases with no gene match: 11. CDR3 residues: CASSYSKDRPSYSYEQYF. CDR3 nucleotide sequence: TGTGCCAGCAGTTACTCGAAGGACAGGCCCTCTTACTCCTACGAGCAGTACTTC.